The 5 T cell receptor beta chains listed next were all sequenced from one sample in a study of T cell responses to AZD1222 COVID-19 vaccine. The repertoire was sequenced with immunoSEQ multiplex PCR; TCRdb's copy has only in-frame clones and lacks some. The sample includes 90,000 to 120,000 clones, about 85% of them seen just once. The sequencing used peripheral blood, collected 28 days after the second AZD1222 dose. These TCRs come from an adult who received the AZD1222 COVID-19 vaccine.

The J gene is TRBJ1-5, the V gene TRBV28, with D hard to call. V shed 2 bases and J shed 3 bases, with 11 bases lying between them. In germline, CDR1 is MDHEN, CDR2 SYDVKM. The CDR3 has 15 amino acids. The CDR3 spells CASSLSAGINQPQHF. CDR3 nucleotide sequence: TGTGCCAGCAGTTTAAGTGCGGGGATCAATCAGCCCCAGCATTTT.

The chain recombines TRBV6-5 with TRBJ2-7; perhaps TRBD1 as D (6 bases). This CDR3 region has 14 residues. Trimming removed 8 bases at V and 3 bases at J, with 17 bases between. Per germline, CDR1 MNHEY and CDR2 SVGAGI. Written as DNA, the CDR3 is TGTGCCAGCTCTCTAACCGGGACAAACTACGAGCAGTACTTC. Encoded protein: CASSLTGTNYEQYF.

The J gene is TRBJ2-1, the V gene TRBV27, with D possibly matching TRBD1 (6 bases). The V end lost 5 bases, the J end lost 0 bases, and 17 bases lay between the germline ends. There are 17 residues in the CDR3. From germline, CDR1 is MNHEY and CDR2 SMNVEV (reference sequence). CDR3 sequence (DNA): TGTGCCAGCAGTCTAGACTACAGGGTTAGCTCCTACAATGAGCAGTTCTTC. As protein: CASSLDYRVSSYNEQFF.

The V call is TRBV6-5, the J call TRBJ2-7, with D tentatively TRBD1 (5 bases). Germline V gene sequence: CDR1 MNHEY, CDR2 SVGAGI. This CDR3 contains 14 residues. V lost 4 bases and J 2 bases, leaving 12 bases between the germline ends. CDR3 nucleotides: TGTGCCAGCAGTTCCCCAGGGCCTCCCTACGAGCAGTACTTC. The encoded protein is CASSSPGPPYEQYF.

In DNA, the CDR3 is TGTGCCAGCTCACCACTCGGACAGGGGGCCTACGAGCAGTACTTC. It yields the protein CASSPLGQGAYEQYF. This chain links TRBV18 with TRBJ2-7; 10 nucleotides align to TRBD1. V lost 1 base and J lost 2; bases outside the gene matches: 2. The CDR3 contains 15 residues. Germline V gene lookup returns CDR1 KGHSH and CDR2 LQKENI.